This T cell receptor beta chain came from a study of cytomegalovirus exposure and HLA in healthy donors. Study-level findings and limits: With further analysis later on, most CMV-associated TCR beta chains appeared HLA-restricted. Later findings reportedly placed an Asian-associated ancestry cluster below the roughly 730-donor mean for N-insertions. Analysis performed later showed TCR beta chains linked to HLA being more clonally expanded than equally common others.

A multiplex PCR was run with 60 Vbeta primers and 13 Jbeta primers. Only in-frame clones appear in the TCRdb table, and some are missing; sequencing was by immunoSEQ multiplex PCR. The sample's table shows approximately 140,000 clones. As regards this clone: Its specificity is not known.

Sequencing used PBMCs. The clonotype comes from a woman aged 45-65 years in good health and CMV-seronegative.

The CDR3 reads CASSFVGTSYEQYF. CDR3 DNA sequence: TGTGCCAGCAGCTTCGTTGGCACCTCCTACGAGCAGTACTTC. The chain is built from TRBV5-5 and TRBJ2-7; D gene ambiguous. V lost 2 bases to trimming and J lost 0 bases, with 9 bases between them. The length of the CDR3 is 14 residues. Germline assignment: CDR1 SGHKS and CDR2 YYEKEE (reference sequence).